One and the same sample provided the 23 T cell receptor beta chains below, sequenced in a study of shared clonotypes between healthy human individuals. Some clones are missing from TCRdb's copy, which holds only in-frame ones; the method was immunoSEQ multiplex PCR. The sample contains 650,000 to 700,000 clones, 90% of which appear only once. Material for sequencing was memory CD8+ T cells from PBMCs. Specified subset: CD45RO+ cells pooled with CCR7-negative TemRA cells. These receptors came from a young man in good health. Some clones in this sample may be carry-over from other donors' samples.

The chain recombines TRBV5-1 with TRBJ2-1; TRBD1 agrees at 8 bases. Germline CDR1 reads SGHRS; CDR2 reads YFSETQ. This CDR3 has 16 amino acids. The V and J ends lost 3 bases and 0 bases, in that order; junction bases with no gene match: 5. The CDR3 coding sequence is TGCGCCAGCAGCTGGGGGACAGGCCCCTCCTACAATGAGCAGTTCTTC. Encoded protein: CASSWGTGPSYNEQFF.

The chain employs TRBV9 and TRBJ2-7; D assignment may be TRBD1 or TRBD2 (5 bases each). CDR1 is SGDLS, CDR2 YYNGEE, per germline. The CDR3 is 15 residues long. V shed 2 bases and J shed 4 bases, with 16 bases lying between them. The CDR3 sequence is CASSVGPAGGYEQYF. The CDR3 DNA reads TGTGCCAGCAGCGTTGGACCGGCTGGGGGATACGAGCAGTACTTC.

Regarding this clone: Different DNA sequences within this sample yield the same CDR3. The gene calls are TRBV6-1 and TRBJ2-2; no firm D call. V was clipped by 1 base and J by 8 bases, with 2 bases between them. This CDR3 has 11 residues. CDR1 and CDR2 (germline): MNHNS, SASEGT. The CDR3 sequence: CASSEGGELFF. The CDR3 DNA reads TGTGCCAGCAGTGAAGGTGGGGAGCTGTTTTTT.

The chain links TRBV28 to TRBJ2-5; maybe TRBD2 (5 bases). Germline CDR1 MDHEN, CDR2 SYDVKM. The CDR3 is 16 residues long. Trimming cost V 1 base and J 5 bases, with 17 bases left between them. This chain's CDR3 is CASSLSTPLGKETQYF. The CDR3 nucleotides read TGTGCCAGCAGTTTATCTACACCACTCGGGAAGGAGACCCAGTACTTC.

The CDR3 sequence: CASRGDTQYF. For the CDR3, the DNA is TGTGCCAGCCGGGGAGATACGCAGTATTTT. The chain employs TRBV2 and TRBJ2-3, with D perhaps TRBD2 (5 bases). This CDR3 spans 10 amino acids. Germline CDR1 reads SNHLY; CDR2 reads FYNNEI. Trimming removed 8 bases from V and 5 bases from J, with 5 bases in between.

The CDR3 sequence is CASSRDRSTDTQYF. The CDR3 coding sequence is TGTGCCAGCAGCCGGGACAGAAGCACAGATACGCAGTATTTT. This chain uses TRBV28 with TRBJ2-3, with TRBD1 identical over 7 bases. Unmatched junction bases numbered 3, after V lost 6 bases and J lost 0 bases. Germline V gives CDR1 MDHEN, CDR2 SYDVKM. The CDR3 consists of 14 residues.

A word on this clone: The junction differs from germline at one of its ends, possibly a read error. The chain employs TRBV7-9 and TRBJ2-1; TRBD2 agrees at 7 bases. Germline-derived CDR1 and CDR2 are SEHNR and FQNEAQ (reference sequence). The CDR3 spans 13 residues. Here the CDR3 DNA reads TGTGCCAGCAGCGTAGCGGGCTACAATGAGCAGTTCTTC. Its translation is CASSVAGYNEQFF.

The genes are TRBV2 and TRBJ2-5, with 7 bases matching TRBD1. Germline V gives CDR1 SNHLY, CDR2 FYNNEI. This CDR3 contains 14 residues. The V segment lost 5 bases and the J segment 3 bases; nucleotides outside the gene matches: 6. CDR3 sequence reads: CASSRRDSKETQYF. CDR3 in DNA: TGTGCCAGCAGTCGTCGGGACAGTAAAGAGACCCAGTACTTC.

This chain links TRBV5-1 with TRBJ1-1; TRBD1 is a possible D gene (6 bases). V lost 3 bases and J 1 base, leaving 7 bases between the germline ends. Germline V gene lookup returns CDR1 SGHRS and CDR2 YFSETQ. The CDR3 has 13 amino acids. For the CDR3, the DNA is TGCGCCAGCAGCTGGGGGCGGAACACTGAAGCTTTCTTT. As protein: CASSWGRNTEAFF.

V gene TRBV4-3 combines with J gene TRBJ2-7; D is perhaps TRBD1 or TRBD2 (5 bases each). The ends were cut back, 0 bases at V and 7 bases at J, with 7 bases in the middle. CDR3 length equals 12 residues. CDR1 is LGHNA, CDR2 YSLEER, per germline. The CDR3 sequence: CASSQDGGEQYF. Here the CDR3 DNA reads TGCGCCAGCAGCCAAGATGGGGGTGAGCAGTACTTC.

In DNA, the CDR3 is TGTGCCAGCAGCGTAGGACTAGCGGGAAACCAAGAGACCCAGTACTTC. Amino acids: CASSVGLAGNQETQYF. The chain links TRBV9 to TRBJ2-5; 11 nucleotides align to TRBD2. The CDR3 spans 16 residues. CDR1 and CDR2 (germline): SGDLS, YYNGEE. V was pared by 0 bases and J by 0 bases, with 1 base of the junction left unmatched.

A remark on this clone: At one end the junction does not follow the germline gene, possibly because of a read error. This rearrangement joins TRBV11-2 to TRBJ2-3, with D uncertain. There are 15 residues in the CDR3. Germline CDR1 is SGHAT and CDR2 is FQNNGV. The CDR3 here is CASSLEASSTDTQYF. In DNA form, the CDR3 reads TGTGCCAGCAGCCTAGAGGCGTCGAGCACAGATACGCAGTATTTT.

This sequence joins TRBV7-6 and TRBJ2-3, with 11 bases lining up with TRBD2. The CDR3 runs 15 residues. The junction had 7 bases not matched to a gene; V was cut back by 5 bases and J by 6 bases. Germline-derived CDR1 and CDR2 are SGHVS and FNYEAQ. As DNA, the CDR3 is TGTGCCAGCAGCCCAGGGGGACTAGCGGTGGATACGCAGTATTTT. Amino acid sequence: CASSPGGLAVDTQYF.

V and J are TRBV28 and TRBJ1-2; the D is unclear. Trimming left V 4 bases short and J 12 bases short, with 15 bases between. The V gene's germline CDR1 is MDHEN and CDR2 SYDVKM. CDR3 length equals 12 residues. CDR3 bases: TGTGCCAGCAGTTCCCTCCTAACTCTTCACACCTTC. This gives the protein CASSSLLTLHTF.

This clone is categorized as medium-sized (0.01 to 0.1%). The CDR3 is CASKNHRQGGTGELFF. CDR3 sequence (DNA): TGTGCCAGTAAGAATCATAGGCAGGGAGGCACCGGGGAGCTGTTTTTT. The rearrangement joins TRBV19 to TRBJ2-2; D is perhaps TRBD2 (6 bases). This CDR3 is 16 amino acids long. Germline V CDR1 and CDR2: LNHDA, SQIVND (reference sequence). The ends were cut back, 7 bases at V and 4 bases at J, with 19 bases in the middle.

The V gene is TRBV27, the J gene TRBJ2-7; 8 nucleotides agree with TRBD2. With 2 bases clipped from V and 5 bases from J, the junction kept 2 bases outside the gene matches. The CDR3 sequence is 13 residues long. The V gene's germline CDR1 is MNHEY and CDR2 SMNVEV (reference sequence). The CDR3 here is CASSLAGGNEQYF. CDR3 nucleotides: TGTGCCAGCAGTTTAGCGGGAGGCAACGAGCAGTACTTC.

This clone occurred once. V usage is TRBV10-3 and J usage is TRBJ2-5, with 8 positions matching TRBD2. After removal of 10 bases from V and 6 bases from J, the junction contained 10 bases not matched to a gene. The CDR3 length is 13 residues. CDR1 and CDR2 from the germline V gene are ENHRY and SYGVKD. CDR3 sequence: CATGTRGKQTQYF. The CDR3 bases are TGTGCCACGGGGACTAGAGGGAAACAGACCCAGTACTTC.

V usage is TRBV2 and J usage is TRBJ2-2, with D possibly TRBD1 on 5 matching bases. CDR1 and CDR2 from the germline V gene are SNHLY and FYNNEI. The CDR3 consists of 15 residues. V was shortened by 4 bases and J by 5 bases, with 14 bases between the two germline ends. The CDR3 reads CASSGRGEGTGELFF. CDR3 DNA: TGTGCCAGCAGTGGTAGGGGCGAAGGTACCGGGGAGCTGTTTTTT.

The chain is built from TRBV5-1 and TRBJ1-2, with unresolved D. Germline values: CDR1 SGHRS, CDR2 YFSETQ. The CDR3 length is 15 residues. Between the trimmed V and J ends, which lost 1 base and 4 bases, there was a span of 14 bases. For the CDR3, the DNA is TGCGCCAGCAGCTTGCGCCCTGGACGGGTCTATGGCTACACCTTC. Encoded protein: CASSLRPGRVYGYTF.

V gene TRBV30 combines with J gene TRBJ2-5; tentative D call: TRBD2 (6 bases). The germline CDR1 and CDR2 sequences are GTSNPN and SVGIG (reference sequence). V shed 2 bases and J shed 0 bases, with 13 bases lying between them. CDR3 size: 15 residues. This CDR3 is CAWSSAREYQETQYF. The CDR3 DNA follows: TGTGCCTGGAGTTCGGCCCGGGAGTACCAAGAGACCCAGTACTTC.

The CDR3 is CASSVAISNTGELFF. Written as DNA, the CDR3 is TGTGCCAGCAGCGTAGCTATCTCCAACACCGGGGAGCTGTTTTTT. The rearrangement links TRBV9 to TRBJ2-2, with D hard to call. The CDR3 totals 15 residues. Germline loops: CDR1 SGDLS, CDR2 YYNGEE. V gave up 0 bases and J gave up 2 bases, with 8 bases separating them.

This clone was observed a handful of times. The rearrangement uses TRBV10-3 and TRBJ1-2, with D unresolved. V lost 5 bases to trimming and J lost 8 bases, with 12 bases between them. The CDR3 spans 12 residues. Germline CDR1 reads ENHRY; CDR2 reads SYGVKD. The CDR3: CAISLNLEGYTF. In DNA, the CDR3 is TGTGCCATCAGTCTGAATCTGGAGGGCTACACCTTC.

The chain combines TRBV25-1 with TRBJ1-1, with unresolved D. V was clipped by 6 bases and J by 1 base, with 9 bases between them. This CDR3 contains 13 residues. Germline CDR1 is MGHDK and CDR2 is SYGVNS. CDR3 amino acids: CASSLRQNTEAFF. The CDR3 coding sequence is TGTGCCAGCAGCCTCCGACAGAACACTGAAGCTTTCTTT.